This T cell receptor (beta chain) comes out of a study of regulatory T cells in long-lasting Graves disease (dated by TCRdb to the early 2020s). The study in broad terms: Patients with newly diagnosed Graves' disease had been on antithyroid drugs for under 3 months. Persistent Graves' disease patients were compared with newly diagnosed Graves' disease patients by peripheral blood TCR sequencing and RNA sequencing. The study took place in China and was registered as a clinical trial. A total of roughly 35 samples were covered by TCR sequencing, comprising some 13 persistent and around 20 newly diagnosed Graves' disease patients.

Spanning cysteine to phenylalanine, the CDR3 consists of 15 amino acids. Of the read, only the CDR3 DNA is kept; its 45 bases are in frame from base 1. Deletion took 5 bases off V and 0 bases off J, with a span of 11 bases between the germline ends. For CDR1 and CDR2, the germline V gene lists MDHEN and SYDVKM. The label giving this sample's time point can be read as: newly diagnosed GD, antithyroid drugs for less than 3 months. For both TCR sequencing and RNA sequencing, RNA was extracted from PBMCs using TRIzol. The diagnosis of Graves' disease was made according to American Thyroid Association guidelines. The patients came from an endocrinology department in Xi'an, China. From each patient, 7.5 to 10 milliliters of peripheral blood was collected into an EDTA anticoagulant tube. Ficoll Paque Plus density gradient separation was used to isolate PBMCs, and no additional T cell sorting was done. RNA quality was checked with an Agilent 2100 Bioanalyzer and agarose gel, and concentration with a NanoDrop 2000.

Beyond this particular receptor, the publication reports: Compared with newly diagnosed patients, persistent Graves' disease patients had lower TCR Shannon entropy and fewer highly expanded clones, which suggests clonal expansion. TRBV28, TRBJ1-2 and TRBJ2-5 were preferentially used in persistent disease, while TRBV20-1 and TRBJ2-1 were favored in newly diagnosed disease. Sequencing and analysis were limited to the TCR beta chain. The authors noted that the small sample size was a limitation that may lower accuracy. More public clonotypes were shared among persistent patients (under 3,000) than among newly diagnosed patients (roughly 1,000). Peripheral blood alone was examined, since thyroid tissue, which constituted the primary lesion, could not be accessed.

In regard to this clonotype: Its antigen target is currently unknown. Base quality data are lacking; no much larger clone is found one base away.

The method was multiplex PCR. Sequenced using an Illumina HiSeq 4000. CDR3 regions were amplified by Arm-PCR with iRepertoire HTBI primers to construct TCR beta libraries. Before sequencing, the PCR products underwent gel purification. The study's processing was this. Gene usage analysis of CDR3 amino acid clonotypes relied on the approximately 60 TRBV and 14 TRBJ segments identified across samples. Filtered high-quality paired reads were merged into contigs using COPE and FqMerger. BLAST was used to align contigs to IMGT TRBV, TRBD and TRBJ reference genes, with CDR3 defined following IMGT. Any clonotype with a frequency above 0.1% was classified as a highly expanded clone. Shannon entropy served as the measure of repertoire diversity, while the Gini coefficient captured V-J evenness. A clonotype was considered public if more than one individual shared it. The raw public reads went through TCRdb reprocessing: fastp at Q25, MiXCR clone calling, in-frame beta chains kept. Records with the same CDR3 protein are collapsed into one entry carrying the most frequent genes and DNA. In this record, the V and J calls reflect TCRdb's handling and not the investigators' own analysis. This sample lists 380,000 or so distinct CDR3 sequences; under 20% were detected once. 20% to 25% of the sample is in the top ten clones.

Separately, the same data were catalogued under a study of T cells in Graves' hyperthyroidism and ophthalmopathy. That second publication adds: Stable Graves' hyperthyroidism was defined as no progression to ophthalmopathy during 18 months of follow-up. The hyperthyroidism patients were between 18 and 65 years old and newly diagnosed, with a disease duration of less than 2 months. Patients with uncontrolled infections, other autoimmune diseases, pregnancy or lactation were excluded. Diagnoses were based on clinical symptoms, serum thyroxine and TRAb, thyroid ultrasound and orbital computed tomography. The first round of RT-PCR for the TCR CDR3 was performed with the HTBI primer set and the Qiagen OneStep RT-PCR kit. Blood samples also contained most of the expanded thyroid clonotypes (frequency above 0.001), which suggests that blood repertoires may reflect thyroid immune responses. Ophthalmopathy was separated from stable hyperthyroidism by a 13 V-J signature model, with approximately 89% sensitivity and 81% to 82% specificity obtained in cross-validation and 80%/75% obtained in testing. During validation, the model predicted progression to ophthalmopathy a median of around 6 months ahead of onset, with almost 71% sensitivity and 72.22% specificity. TCR V-J signatures able to tell the groups apart were searched for in a discovery cohort of 90 to 100 patients, of whom under 45 had Graves' ophthalmopathy and under 65 had stable Graves' hyperthyroidism. Prospective prediction of ophthalmopathy was tested in an independent validation cohort consisting of fewer than 20 hyperthyroidism patients and approximately 16 patients who later progressed to ophthalmopathy. The 100 discovery patients were randomly split 7:3 into training and test sets. In addition, the study compared T-cell repertoires in thyroid tissue and in blood from 6 or 7 Graves' hyperthyroidism patients. Following sampling, methimazole starting at 30 mg daily was given to hyperthyroidism patients, and high-dose intravenous methylprednisolone was given to ophthalmopathy patients. Libraries were constructed in a second round of multiplex PCR, after which size selection and purification were carried out. Sequencing of the libraries was done on an Illumina HiSeq2000 using paired-end 100 bp reads. SOAPnuke was used to process the raw data, throwing out any read that contained adapters or uncalled bases, had a mean Phred below 15, or lacked an exact constant-primer or identifier match. COPE v1.2.5 was used to merge the high-quality paired reads, and each unique nucleotide sequence was defined as a clonotype. MiTCR v1.1 was used to align clonotypes to the IMGT TRBV, TRBD and TRBJ reference segments. Analysis was restricted to V-J combinations with a frequency above 0.0001, which covered roughly 99% of repertoires. A TCS score was defined as the ratio between F50 (clonal expansion) and ExV (chaos), using BLOSUM62-based TCRdist between CDR3 peptides within each V-J. Welch's t-statistics and random forest reduced some 510 V-J features to 10 to 15, which were used in a naive Bayes classifier (R e1071). No statistical method was used to fix the sample size in advance, and group allocation was not hidden from the investigators. According to the paper, TCR Vbeta CDR3 sequencing was carried out on 135 peripheral blood samples, which came from 40 to 45 ophthalmopathy, some 73 hyperthyroidism and about 17 progressor patients.

This material consisted of peripheral blood mononuclear cells (PBMCs), taken at new diagnosis, from a patient treated with antithyroid drugs. The chain couples TRBV28 to TRBJ1-3, with the D gene call left open. The receptor was isolated from a woman in her late teens or twenties with Graves disease. Donor details come from another sample of the same person, matched by shared clones. CDR3 loop: CASSDYLFSGNTIYF. The nucleotide sequence reads as follows: TGTGCCAGCAGTGACTACCTATTCTCTGGAAACACCATATATTTT. The full variable domain, completed from the reference TRBV28 and TRBJ1-3 proteins outside the CDR3, reads DVKVTQSSRYLVKRTGEKVFLECVQDMDHENMFWYRQDPGLGLRLIYFSYDVKMKEKGDIPEGYSVSREKKERFSLILESASTNQTSMYLCASSDYLFSGNTIYFGEGSWLTVV.